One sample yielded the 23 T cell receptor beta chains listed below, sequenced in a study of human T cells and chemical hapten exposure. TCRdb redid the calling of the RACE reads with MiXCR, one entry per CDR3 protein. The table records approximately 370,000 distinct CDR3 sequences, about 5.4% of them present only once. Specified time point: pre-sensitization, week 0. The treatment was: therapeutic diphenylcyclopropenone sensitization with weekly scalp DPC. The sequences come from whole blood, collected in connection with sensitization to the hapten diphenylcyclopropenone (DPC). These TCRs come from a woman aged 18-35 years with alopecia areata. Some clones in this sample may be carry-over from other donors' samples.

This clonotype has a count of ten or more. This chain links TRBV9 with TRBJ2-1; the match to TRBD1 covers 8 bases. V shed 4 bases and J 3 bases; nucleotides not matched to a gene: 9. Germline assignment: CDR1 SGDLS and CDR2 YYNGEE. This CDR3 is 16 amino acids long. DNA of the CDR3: TGTGCCAGCAGCCCAGGCGGGACAGGAGACTACAATGAGCAGTTCTTC. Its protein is CASSPGGTGDYNEQFF. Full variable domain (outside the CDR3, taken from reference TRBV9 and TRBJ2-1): DSGVTQTPKHLITATGQRVTLRCSPRSGDLSVYWYQQSLDQGLQFLIQYYNGEERAKGNILERFSAQQFPDLHSELNLSSLELGDSALYFCASSPGGTGDYNEQFFGPGTRLTVL.

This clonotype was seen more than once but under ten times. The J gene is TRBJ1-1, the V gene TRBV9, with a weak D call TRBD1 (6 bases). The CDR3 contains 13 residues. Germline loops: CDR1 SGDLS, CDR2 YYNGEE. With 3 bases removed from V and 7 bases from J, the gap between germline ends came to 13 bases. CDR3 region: CASSARTVDEAFF. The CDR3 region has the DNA TGTGCCAGCAGCGCCAGGACAGTCGATGAAGCTTTCTTT.

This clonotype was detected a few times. The CDR3 loop reads CSANDRGTPADTQYF. Here the CDR3 DNA reads TGCAGTGCTAACGACAGGGGAACCCCGGCAGATACGCAGTATTTT. This rearrangement joins TRBV20-1 to TRBJ2-3; 8 nucleotides align to TRBD1. The germline gives CDR1 DFQATT, CDR2 SNEGSKA (reference sequence). This CDR3 spans 15 amino acids. The V gene end was trimmed by 4 bases and the J gene end by 4 bases; junction bases not matched to a gene: 10.

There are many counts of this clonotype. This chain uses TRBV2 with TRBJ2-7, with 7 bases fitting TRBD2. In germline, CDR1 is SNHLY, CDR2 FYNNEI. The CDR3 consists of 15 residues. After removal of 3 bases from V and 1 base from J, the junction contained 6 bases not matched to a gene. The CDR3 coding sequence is TGTGCCAGCAGTGAGGGAGGGGACCGATCCTACGAGCAGTACTTC. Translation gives CASSEGGDRSYEQYF.

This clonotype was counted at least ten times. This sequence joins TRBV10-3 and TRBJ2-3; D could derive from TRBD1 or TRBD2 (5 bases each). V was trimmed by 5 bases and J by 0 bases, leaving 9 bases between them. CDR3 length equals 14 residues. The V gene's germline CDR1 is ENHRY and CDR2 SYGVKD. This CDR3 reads CAISFGASTDTQYF. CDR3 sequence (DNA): TGTGCCATCAGTTTCGGGGCTAGCACAGATACGCAGTATTTT.

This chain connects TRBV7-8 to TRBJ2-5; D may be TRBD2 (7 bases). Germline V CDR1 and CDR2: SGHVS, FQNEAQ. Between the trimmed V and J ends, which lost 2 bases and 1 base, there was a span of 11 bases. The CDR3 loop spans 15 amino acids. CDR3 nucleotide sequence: TGTGCCAGCAGCTTATCGGCGGGGGCCCAAGAGACCCAGTACTTC. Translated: CASSLSAGAQETQYF.

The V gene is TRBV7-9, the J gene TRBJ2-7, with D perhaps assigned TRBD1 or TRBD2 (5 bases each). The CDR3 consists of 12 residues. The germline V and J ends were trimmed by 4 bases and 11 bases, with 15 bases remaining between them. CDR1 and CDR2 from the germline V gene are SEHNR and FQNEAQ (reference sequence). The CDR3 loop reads CASSSTEGSKYF. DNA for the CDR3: TGTGCCAGCAGCTCAACAGAGGGGTCGAAGTACTTC.

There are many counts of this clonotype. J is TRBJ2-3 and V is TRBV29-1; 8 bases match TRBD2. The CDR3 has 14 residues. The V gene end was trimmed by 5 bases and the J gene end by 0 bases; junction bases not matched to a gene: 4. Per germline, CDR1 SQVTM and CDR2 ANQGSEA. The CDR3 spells CSVLAGYSTDTQYF. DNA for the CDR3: TGCAGCGTTTTAGCGGGGTATAGCACAGATACGCAGTATTTT.

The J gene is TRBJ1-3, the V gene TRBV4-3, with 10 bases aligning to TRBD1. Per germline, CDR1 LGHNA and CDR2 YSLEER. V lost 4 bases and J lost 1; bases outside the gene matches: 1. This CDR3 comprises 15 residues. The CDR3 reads CASSRDRGSGNTIYF. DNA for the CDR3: TGCGCCAGCAGCCGGGACAGGGGATCTGGAAACACCATATATTTT.

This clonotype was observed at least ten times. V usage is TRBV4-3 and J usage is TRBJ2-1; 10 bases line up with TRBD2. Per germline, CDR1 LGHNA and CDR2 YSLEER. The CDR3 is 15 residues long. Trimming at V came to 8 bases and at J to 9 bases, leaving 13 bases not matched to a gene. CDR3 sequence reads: CASAEVSGGVPEQFF. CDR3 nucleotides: TGCGCCAGCGCAGAAGTCAGCGGGGGGGTTCCTGAGCAGTTCTTC.

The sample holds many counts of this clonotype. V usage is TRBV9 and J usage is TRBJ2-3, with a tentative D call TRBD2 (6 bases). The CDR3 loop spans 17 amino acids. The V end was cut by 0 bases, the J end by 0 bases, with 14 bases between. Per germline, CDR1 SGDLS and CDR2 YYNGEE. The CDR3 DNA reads TGTGCCAGCAGCGTAGAAGGGACTCCTTCTAGCACAGATACGCAGTATTTT. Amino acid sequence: CASSVEGTPSSTDTQYF.

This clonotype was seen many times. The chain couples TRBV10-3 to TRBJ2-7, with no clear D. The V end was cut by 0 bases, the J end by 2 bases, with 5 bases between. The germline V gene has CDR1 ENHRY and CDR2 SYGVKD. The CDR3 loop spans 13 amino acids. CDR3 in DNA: TGTGCCATCAGTGAGTCGTGGACCTACGAGCAGTACTTC. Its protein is CAISESWTYEQYF.

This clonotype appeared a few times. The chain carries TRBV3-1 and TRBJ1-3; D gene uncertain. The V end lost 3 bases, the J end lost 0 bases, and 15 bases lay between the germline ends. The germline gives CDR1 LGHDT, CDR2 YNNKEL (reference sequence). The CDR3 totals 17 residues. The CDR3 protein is CASSHPDGPYSGNTIYF. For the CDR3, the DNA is TGTGCCAGCAGCCACCCGGACGGACCTTACTCTGGAAACACCATATATTTT.

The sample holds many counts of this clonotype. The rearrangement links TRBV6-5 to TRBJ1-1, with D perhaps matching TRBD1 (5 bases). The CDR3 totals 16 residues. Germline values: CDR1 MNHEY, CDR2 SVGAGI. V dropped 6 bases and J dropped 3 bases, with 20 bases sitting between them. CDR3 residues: CASRRDGDMADTEAFF. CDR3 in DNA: TGTGCCAGCAGGCGGGACGGGGATATGGCGGACACTGAAGCTTTCTTT.

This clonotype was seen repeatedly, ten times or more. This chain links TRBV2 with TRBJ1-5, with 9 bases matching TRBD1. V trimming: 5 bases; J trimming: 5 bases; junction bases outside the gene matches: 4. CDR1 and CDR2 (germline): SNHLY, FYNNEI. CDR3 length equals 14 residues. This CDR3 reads CASSRTGGDQPQHF. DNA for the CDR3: TGTGCCAGCAGTCGCACAGGGGGCGATCAGCCCCAGCATTTT.

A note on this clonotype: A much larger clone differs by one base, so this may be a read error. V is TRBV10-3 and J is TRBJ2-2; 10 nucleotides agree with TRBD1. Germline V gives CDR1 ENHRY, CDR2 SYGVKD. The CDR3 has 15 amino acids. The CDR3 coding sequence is TGTGCCATCAATACGGGACAGGGGAACACCTGGGAGCTGTTTTTT. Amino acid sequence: CAINTGQGNTWELFF.

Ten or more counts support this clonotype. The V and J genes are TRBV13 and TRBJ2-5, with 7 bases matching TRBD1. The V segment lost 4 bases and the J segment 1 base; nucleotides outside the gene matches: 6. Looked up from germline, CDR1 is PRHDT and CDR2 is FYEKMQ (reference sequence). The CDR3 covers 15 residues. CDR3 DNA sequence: TGTGCCAGCAGCTCCGGGACAGACTTCCAAGAGACCCAGTACTTC. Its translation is CASSSGTDFQETQYF.

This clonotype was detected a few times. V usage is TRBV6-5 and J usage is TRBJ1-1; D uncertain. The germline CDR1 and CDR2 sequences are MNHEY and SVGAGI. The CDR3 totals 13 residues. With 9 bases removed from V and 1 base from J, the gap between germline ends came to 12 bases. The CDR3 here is CASQSRSNTEAFF. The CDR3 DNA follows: TGTGCCAGTCAATCACGATCGAACACTGAAGCTTTCTTT.

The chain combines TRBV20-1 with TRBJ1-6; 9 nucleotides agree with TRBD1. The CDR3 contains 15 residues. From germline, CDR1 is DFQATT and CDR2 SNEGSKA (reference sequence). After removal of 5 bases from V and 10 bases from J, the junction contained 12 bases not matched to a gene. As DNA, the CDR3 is TGCAGTGCTTTCGAGGGACAGGGAACAAAATCACCCCTCCACTTT. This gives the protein CSAFEGQGTKSPLHF.

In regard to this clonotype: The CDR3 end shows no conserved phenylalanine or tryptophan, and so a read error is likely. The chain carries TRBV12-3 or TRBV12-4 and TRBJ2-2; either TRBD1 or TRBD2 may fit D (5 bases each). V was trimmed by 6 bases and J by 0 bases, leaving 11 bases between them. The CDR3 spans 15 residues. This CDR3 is CASRTGAANTGELFY. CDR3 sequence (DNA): TGTGCCAGCAGGACCGGGGCCGCGAACACCGGGGAGCTGTTTTAT.

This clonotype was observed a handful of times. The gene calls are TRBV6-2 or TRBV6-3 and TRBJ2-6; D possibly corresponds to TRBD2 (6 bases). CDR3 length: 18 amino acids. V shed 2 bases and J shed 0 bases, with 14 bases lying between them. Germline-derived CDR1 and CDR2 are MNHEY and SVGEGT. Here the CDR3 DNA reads TGTGCCAGCAGTTACCGCGCAGGGACTCCCTCTGGGGCCAACGTCCTGACTTTC. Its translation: CASSYRAGTPSGANVLTF.

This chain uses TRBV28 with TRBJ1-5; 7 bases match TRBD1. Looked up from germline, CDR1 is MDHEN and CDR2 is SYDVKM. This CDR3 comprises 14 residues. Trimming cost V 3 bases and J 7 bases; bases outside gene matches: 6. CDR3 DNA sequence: TGTGCCAGCAGTTTGAGGGGGCGATTCCAGCCCCAGCATTTT. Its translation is CASSLRGRFQPQHF.

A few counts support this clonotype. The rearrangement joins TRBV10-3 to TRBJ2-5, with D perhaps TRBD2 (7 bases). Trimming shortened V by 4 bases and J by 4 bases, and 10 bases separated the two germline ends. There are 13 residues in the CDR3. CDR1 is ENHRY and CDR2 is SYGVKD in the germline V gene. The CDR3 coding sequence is TGTGCCATCAGTGGAGGGGGGGGAGAGACCCAGTACTTC. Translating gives CAISGGGGETQYF.